The 32 T cell receptor beta chains reported below all come from one sample, sequenced in a study of blood T cell repertoires in COVID-19. Produced via immunoSEQ multiplex PCR; TCRdb's table is partial and in-frame only. This table has a few hundred thousand clones, under 90% appearing once. The material sequenced was peripheral blood. The receptors shown here come from a human donor in a cohort sampled during active COVID-19.

The rearrangement joins TRBV5-8 to TRBJ1-1; possibly TRBD1 for D (5 bases). Germline V lookup: CDR1 SGHTS, CDR2 YDEGEE. The CDR3 has 17 residues. Between the trimmed V and J ends, which lost 4 bases and 1 base, there was a span of 20 bases. The CDR3 loop reads CASSPYTETGGNTEAFF. The DNA of the CDR3 is TGTGCCAGCAGCCCGTATACGGAAACGGGGGGGAACACTGAAGCTTTCTTT.

The genes are TRBV5-1 and TRBJ1-2; D is unresolved. Deletions cut 3 bases from V and 5 bases from J, with 26 bases between. Germline loops: CDR1 SGHRS, CDR2 YFSETQ. The CDR3 covers 18 residues. In DNA, the CDR3 is TGCGCCAGCAGCTGGAGTGGTCTGTCTACAAGAACCCCTTATGGCTACACCTTC. Encoded protein: CASSWSGLSTRTPYGYTF.

The chain combines TRBV19 with TRBJ2-7, with 7 positions matching TRBD1. Germline CDR1 reads LNHDA; CDR2 reads SQIVND (reference sequence). J lost 3 bases, V lost 6 bases, and 8 bases had no gene match. The CDR3 is 14 amino acids. The CDR3 protein is CASSRKGASYEQYF. In DNA form, the CDR3 reads TGTGCCAGTAGCCGAAAGGGGGCGAGCTACGAGCAGTACTTC.

J is TRBJ1-5 and V is TRBV6-5; a weak D match, TRBD1 (6 bases). Germline V gene sequence: CDR1 MNHEY, CDR2 SVGAGI. With 0 bases removed from V and 3 bases from J, the gap between germline ends came to 9 bases. The CDR3 runs 15 residues. The CDR3 loop is CASSYSQGTNQPQHF. CDR3 bases: TGTGCCAGCAGTTACTCGCAGGGGACCAATCAGCCCCAGCATTTT.

This rearrangement joins TRBV2 to TRBJ1-2; maybe TRBD1 (6 bases). The V and J ends lost 8 bases and 5 bases respectively, with 9 bases between them. The CDR3 is made up of 11 amino acids. Germline lookup yields CDR1 SNHLY and CDR2 FYNNEI. The CDR3 DNA follows: TGTGCCAGCGGTGGACAGTATGGCTACACCTTC. Its translation is CASGGQYGYTF.

The rearrangement uses TRBV19 and TRBJ1-6, with D unclear. The length of the CDR3 is 17 residues. Germline CDR1 reads LNHDA; CDR2 reads SQIVND (reference sequence). The V gene lost 0 bases and the J gene lost 9 bases, with 18 bases spanning the gap. CDR3 sequence reads: CASSIEGARRAPSPLHF. The CDR3 DNA is TGTGCCAGTAGTATAGAGGGAGCACGACGGGCCCCTTCACCCCTCCACTTT.

This rearrangement joins TRBV2 to TRBJ1-2, with a weak D call TRBD1 (6 bases). CDR3 length: 13 amino acids. Trimming took 5 bases from V and 8 from J, leaving 15 bases between them. Germline V gene data show CDR1 as SNHLY and CDR2 as FYNNEI. CDR3 protein: CASSNRGGSGYTF. The CDR3 region has the DNA TGTGCCAGCAGTAATCGAGGGGGAAGCGGCTACACCTTC.

The chain uses TRBV2 and TRBJ2-7, with 9 bases aligning to TRBD1. The CDR3 loop spans 15 amino acids. CDR1 and CDR2 (germline): SNHLY, FYNNEI. The junction had 10 bases not matched to a gene; V was cut back by 6 bases and J by 4 bases. CDR3 residues: CASRTYGTGTYEQYF. In DNA form, the CDR3 reads TGTGCCAGCAGGACCTATGGGACAGGGACATACGAGCAGTACTTC.

The gene calls are TRBV6-2 or TRBV6-3 and TRBJ1-1, with 7 nucleotides matching TRBD1. This CDR3 has 15 amino acids. The V gene's germline CDR1 is MNHEY and CDR2 SVGEGT. The ends lost 7 bases at V and 1 base at J; junction bases unmatched: 9. CDR3 in amino acids: CASNPQGSGNTEAFF. The CDR3 DNA sequence: TGTGCCAGCAACCCACAGGGGTCTGGGAACACTGAAGCTTTCTTT.

The rearrangement links TRBV6-5 to TRBJ1-5, with D perhaps TRBD1 (5 bases). The CDR3 consists of 15 residues. CDR1 and CDR2 (germline): MNHEY, SVGAGI. Trimming took 6 bases from V and 5 from J, leaving 17 bases between them. CDR3: CASSLWGGRDQPQHF. As DNA, the CDR3 is TGTGCCAGCAGCCTTTGGGGGGGTAGGGATCAGCCCCAGCATTTT.

Here the CDR3 reads CASSLDRDTDTQYF. The DNA for the CDR3 is TGTGCCAGCAGCTTAGACAGGGACACAGATACGCAGTATTTT. The rearrangement links TRBV7-9 to TRBJ2-3; a possible D gene is TRBD1 (6 bases). The CDR3 loop spans 14 amino acids. With 1 base removed from V and 2 bases from J, the gap between germline ends came to 7 bases. Germline lookup yields CDR1 SEHNR and CDR2 FQNEAQ (reference sequence).

This clone was picked up one time. The chain couples TRBV19 to TRBJ1-6; 9 nucleotides line up with TRBD1. From germline, CDR1 is LNHDA and CDR2 SQIVND (reference sequence). V gave up 3 bases and J gave up 9 bases; unmatched junction bases: 9. The CDR3 covers 16 residues. The chain's CDR3 is CASSIDNRGLGSPLHF. CDR3 sequence (DNA): TGTGCCAGTAGTATTGATAACAGGGGGCTGGGTTCACCCCTCCACTTT. Together with reference TRBV19 and TRBJ1-6, the CDR3 gives the full variable domain: DGGITQSPKYLFRKEGQNVTLSCEQNLNHDAMYWYRQDPGQGLRLIYYSQIVNDFQKGDIAEGYSVSREKKESFPLTVTSAQKNPTAFYLCASSIDNRGLGSPLHFGNGTRLTVT.

This clone was picked up one time. This chain uses TRBV5-1 with TRBJ2-1, with TRBD2 identical over 10 bases. The junction had 7 bases not matched to a gene; V was cut back by 4 bases and J by 0 bases. Germline CDR1 SGHRS, CDR2 YFSETQ. The CDR3 length is 17 residues. As DNA, the CDR3 is TGCGCCAGCAGCAGGACTAGCGGTCGTAGCTCCTACAATGAGCAGTTCTTC. It translates to CASSRTSGRSSYNEQFF.

V and J are TRBV4-3 and TRBJ1-2, with a tentative D call TRBD1 (6 bases). CDR1 LGHNA and CDR2 YSLEER come from the germline V gene. V lost 0 bases and J lost 4, with 15 bases in between. The CDR3 covers 16 residues. CDR3 protein: CASSQDARGRGYGYTF. CDR3 coding DNA: TGCGCCAGCAGCCAAGACGCCCGGGGCAGGGGCTATGGCTACACCTTC.

The CDR3 loop is CASTQGVNTEAFF. Here the CDR3 DNA reads TGTGCCAGTACCCAGGGTGTGAACACTGAAGCTTTCTTT. The chain combines TRBV19 with TRBJ1-1; the D gene is possibly TRBD1 (5 bases). The CDR3 length is 13 residues. V was trimmed by 7 bases and J by 0 bases, leaving 9 bases between them. In germline, CDR1 is LNHDA, CDR2 SQIVND (reference sequence).

This chain connects TRBV7-9 to TRBJ1-2; unclear D gene. This CDR3 region has 15 residues. CDR1 and CDR2 (germline): SEHNR, FQNEAQ (reference sequence). V lost 4 bases to trimming and J lost 2 bases, with 14 bases between them. DNA of the CDR3: TGTGCCAGCAGCTCCCTCTATGGGCCCAACTATGGCTACACCTTC. It codes for CASSSLYGPNYGYTF.

The chain couples TRBV10-3 to TRBJ2-3, with 9 bases fitting TRBD2. V was pared by 2 bases and J by 2 bases, with 2 bases of the junction left unmatched. The CDR3 totals 15 residues. CDR1 is ENHRY and CDR2 is SYGVKD in the germline V gene. The CDR3 loop reads CAISEGLANTDTQYF. As DNA, the CDR3 is TGTGCCATCAGTGAGGGACTAGCGAACACAGATACGCAGTATTTT.

This clone is deemed large. This sequence joins TRBV4-3 and TRBJ2-7; the D gene is possibly TRBD1 (6 bases). Trimming stripped 4 bases from V and 2 bases from J, with 12 bases between. Per germline, CDR1 LGHNA and CDR2 YSLEER. The length of the CDR3 is 14 residues. The CDR3 region has the DNA TGCGCCAGCAGCCTATCGACAGGTGCCTACGAGCAGTACTTC. This gives the protein CASSLSTGAYEQYF.

The chain joins TRBV5-1 to TRBJ1-5; D is uncertain. Germline V gene lookup returns CDR1 SGHRS and CDR2 YFSETQ. Trimming left V 0 bases short and J 3 bases short, with 13 bases between. This CDR3 contains 16 residues. This chain's CDR3 is CASSLGGRPDNQPQHF. CDR3 DNA sequence: TGCGCCAGCAGCTTGGGAGGGCGTCCAGACAATCAGCCCCAGCATTTT.

This chain joins TRBV9 and TRBJ1-1; no definite D call. The CDR3 has 13 residues. CDR1 is SGDLS, CDR2 YYNGEE, per germline. Between the trimmed V and J ends, which lost 0 bases and 1 base, there was a span of 4 bases. This chain's CDR3 is CASSVEPNTEAFF. Written as DNA, the CDR3 is TGTGCCAGCAGCGTAGAGCCGAACACTGAAGCTTTCTTT.

The rearrangement links TRBV7-2 to TRBJ2-6, with TRBD1 matching 11 bases. The ends lost 4 bases at V and 2 bases at J; junction bases unmatched: 4. There are 17 residues in the CDR3. Germline CDR1 reads SGHTA; CDR2 reads FQGNSA. CDR3 amino acids: CASSYGTGGTGANVLTF. The CDR3 DNA reads TGTGCCAGCAGCTACGGGACAGGGGGTACTGGGGCCAACGTCCTGACTTTC.

The chain joins TRBV2 to TRBJ2-3; D not resolved. CDR1 SNHLY and CDR2 FYNNEI come from the germline V gene. With 4 bases removed from V and 2 bases from J, the gap between germline ends came to 13 bases. CDR3 length equals 15 residues. CDR3 DNA sequence: TGTGCCAGCAGTGCCCAGGTCGGTCCCACAGATACGCAGTATTTT. It codes for CASSAQVGPTDTQYF.

The V gene is TRBV5-1, the J gene TRBJ2-2, with 16 bases aligning to TRBD2. J lost 4 bases, V lost 5 bases, and 8 bases had no gene match. From germline, CDR1 is SGHRS and CDR2 YFSETQ. The CDR3 runs 18 residues. The CDR3 bases are TGCGCCAGCAGAGCATCCGGGACTAGCGGGAGGGTCACCGGGGAGCTGTTTTTT. It encodes CASRASGTSGRVTGELFF.

This clone was seen only a few times. The V and J genes are TRBV19 and TRBJ2-1, with 16 bases aligning to TRBD2. V lost 7 bases, J lost 3 bases, and 6 bases stayed unmatched. The CDR3 has 17 amino acids. Germline values: CDR1 LNHDA, CDR2 SQIVND (reference sequence). The CDR3 nucleotides read TGTGCCAGTACTAAAGGGACTAGCGGGGGGGGCTACAATGAGCAGTTCTTC. Its protein is CASTKGTSGGGYNEQFF. Full variable domain (outside the CDR3, taken from reference TRBV19 and TRBJ2-1): DGGITQSPKYLFRKEGQNVTLSCEQNLNHDAMYWYRQDPGQGLRLIYYSQIVNDFQKGDIAEGYSVSREKKESFPLTVTSAQKNPTAFYLCASTKGTSGGGYNEQFFGPGTRLTVL.

This chain joins TRBV5-1 and TRBJ2-1; 9 nucleotides agree with TRBD2. Germline V gene sequence: CDR1 SGHRS, CDR2 YFSETQ. V gave up 0 bases and J gave up 4 bases; unmatched junction bases: 2. The CDR3 sequence is 15 residues long. CDR3 residues: CASSLVAGAYNEQFF. DNA of the CDR3: TGCGCCAGCAGCTTGGTAGCGGGAGCGTACAATGAGCAGTTCTTC.

The chain uses TRBV11-3 and TRBJ2-1; the match to TRBD2 covers 10 bases. Germline trimming cut 5 bases from V and 2 bases from J; bases unmatched to any gene: 9. CDR1 is SGHNT, CDR2 YENEEA, per germline. The CDR3 has 17 residues. CDR3 nucleotides: TGTGCCAGCAGCCTAGGGGCTAGCGGGGGCCCCTACAATGAGCAGTTCTTC. It translates to CASSLGASGGPYNEQFF.

J is TRBJ2-7 and V is TRBV5-1; TRBD2 matches 8 bases. Per the germline V gene, CDR1 is SGHRS and CDR2 is YFSETQ. The CDR3 has 15 residues. Losses at the gene ends were 4 bases for V and 5 bases for J; bases not matched to a gene: 11. The CDR3 DNA reads TGCGCCAGCAGCCCCGACAGGATAGCGGGGAACGAGCAGTACTTC. Its protein is CASSPDRIAGNEQYF.

This clone was counted once. J is TRBJ1-1 and V is TRBV28; 7 nucleotides match TRBD1. Trimming removed 6 bases from V and 5 bases from J; junction bases left unmatched: 3. Looked up from germline, CDR1 is MDHEN and CDR2 is SYDVKM. The length of the CDR3 is 12 residues. The CDR3 spells CASRQGETEAFF. The CDR3 nucleotides are TGTGCCAGCAGGCAGGGGGAGACTGAAGCTTTCTTT. Full variable domain (missing parts from reference TRBV28 and TRBJ1-1): DVKVTQSSRYLVKRTGEKVFLECVQDMDHENMFWYRQDPGLGLRLIYFSYDVKMKEKGDIPEGYSVSREKKERFSLILESASTNQTSMYLCASRQGETEAFFGQGTRLTVV.

The chain couples TRBV4-1 to TRBJ2-5; 10 bases are a match to TRBD2. The germline CDR1 and CDR2 sequences are MGHRA and YSYEKL. This CDR3 has 18 amino acids. V dropped 0 bases and J dropped 5; count of bases not matched to a gene: 12. The CDR3 coding sequence is TGCGCCAGCAGCCAAGATGCGGCTAGCGGGGGACGACGCGAGACCCAGTACTTC. Translation: CASSQDAASGGRRETQYF.

The CDR3 nucleotides are TGTGCAAGTCGCTTAATCGAATCTAGGACTAGTGCAGATACGCAGTATTTT. It encodes CASRLIESRTSADTQYF. This sequence joins TRBV12-2 and TRBJ2-3; the tabulated D call, TRBD2, remains unverified against the DNA. TRBV12-2 is an annotated pseudogene. The CDR3 has 17 residues.

The V and J genes are TRBV29-1 and TRBJ2-7; 9 bases fit TRBD1. The CDR3 contains 13 residues. Germline V gene lookup returns CDR1 SQVTM and CDR2 ANQGSEA. V trimming: 4 bases; J trimming: 5 bases; junction bases outside the gene matches: 6. The CDR3 is CSVAVDRGNEQYF. In DNA, the CDR3 is TGCAGCGTTGCGGTGGACAGGGGTAACGAGCAGTACTTC.

V gene TRBV7-9 combines with J gene TRBJ2-2, with D possibly being TRBD1 (6 bases). CDR1 SEHNR and CDR2 FQNEAQ come from the germline V gene (reference sequence). The germline V and J ends were trimmed by 5 bases and 4 bases, with 17 bases remaining between them. The length of the CDR3 is 16 residues. The CDR3 loop is CASSPTGQGFTGELFF. For the CDR3, the DNA is TGTGCCAGCAGCCCCACCGGGCAGGGGTTCACCGGGGAGCTGTTTTTT. Using reference TRBV7-9 and TRBJ2-2 for the parts outside the CDR3, the full variable domain is DTGVSQNPRHKITKRGQNVTFRCDPISEHNRLYWYRQTLGQGPEFLTYFQNEAQLEKSRLLSDRFSAERPKGSFSTLEIQRTEQGDSAMYLCASSPTGQGFTGELFFGEGSRLTVL.